Sequencing of this T cell receptor beta chain was carried out in a study of CD8+ T cells in alopecia areata (dated by TCRdb to between 2017 and 2018). Turning to the overall study: The treated patients, all with moderate-to-severe alopecia areata, were enrolled in an open-label pilot trial of oral tofacitinib given at 5 to 10 mg twice daily. Patients stayed on tofacitinib for 6 to 18 months and then had 6 months of follow-up off drug so that delayed response and recurrence could be assessed. For the treated patients, the SALT score, which quantifies what percentage of scalp surface area is affected, served as the measure of disease severity. To study T cell clonal expansion in alopecia areata, the researchers applied high-throughput TCRbeta sequencing to both the C3H/HeJ mouse model and human patients. On the human side, TCRbeta sequencing was run on scalp tissue and on sorted CD4+ and CD8+ peripheral blood T cells from healthy controls and from alopecia areata patients with either patchy or totalis/universalis disease. Tofacitinib-treated patients had biopsies at baseline and at 4 and 24 weeks of treatment, with a later scalp biopsy in several patients. Clonality in the scalp was compared among normal scalp (n=4), patchy alopecia areata scalp (n=8), and alopecia totalis/universalis scalp (n=8). RNA was extracted with the PAXgene miRNA kit for fixed scalp, the miRNeasy kit for PBMCs, and the RNeasy kit for mouse skin. TCRbeta CDR3 regions were amplified by immunoSEQ multiplex PCR with 35 Vbeta forward and 13 Jbeta reverse primers.

Results the study describes overall, beyond this receptor: Scalp TCR repertoire analysis is complicated because resident alphabeta T cells in normal human skin are also sequenced, whereas mouse skin is dominated by gammadelta T cells. TCR sequences shared between patients were less clear than in mice, possibly partly because of HLA diversity in the patient population. Because the treated cohort was small and had only one nonresponder, larger studies are needed to examine links between baseline CD8+ expansion and response. Tofacitinib significantly lowered scalp clonality and the number of expanded CD8+ clones among the top 100 scalp clones. Lesional scalp, especially in alopecia totalis/universalis, showed higher clonality and more expanded CD8+ clones than normal scalp, suggesting antigenic drive. During tofacitinib treatment, many expanded lesional clones stuck around in both scalp and blood, and this persistence may partly explain why relapse happens after treatment is stopped.

Receptors were amplified or captured by the immunoSEQ multiplex PCR assay. For TCR sequencing, RNA was extracted from every sample and reverse transcribed into cDNA to serve as template. First-strand cDNA was synthesized with SuperScript III using a 2:1 mix of oligo-dT and random hexamers. Amplification bias was assessed with a synthetic immune receptor repertoire, and residual bias was removed computationally. The paper's processing steps were these. Raw reads were preprocessed to remove errors, and CDR3 was defined by IMGT conventions from the conserved cysteine to phenylalanine. Clonality was calculated as 1 minus Shannon entropy normalized by log2 of the number of productive unique TCRs. Whether scalp clones were CD4 or CD8 was inferred by matching scalp TCRbeta sequences against CD4 and CD8 repertoires sorted from blood. TCRdb provides this immuneACCESS table in a form limited to in-frame rearrangements. Some clones are lacking; in checked studies, under half of them reflect an unresolved V gene, and why the rest are absent is not known. V and J calls and clone size follow that table, whereas D and trimming were derived from the DNA. The sample table holds under 150,000 clones, of which over 55% were seen once. In total, the top ten clones hold 5% to 7% of the sample.

Taken from cysteine to phenylalanine, the CDR3 has 14 residues. The sequence is cut down to CDR3 DNA, 42 bases in frame from base 1. According to the germline V gene, CDR1 reads ENHRY and CDR2 reads SYGVKD. Trimming costs V 7 bases and J 0 bases, and their ends lie 11 bases apart. As concerns this clone: It has no known antigen specificity. No qualities accompany the bases; no much larger clone lies one base away.

The time point label, as the study defines it: around 4 weeks on oral tofacitinib. The treatment or condition label on this specimen signifies: oral pan-JAK inhibitor, 5-10 mg twice daily. From alopecia areata patients, peripheral blood was collected along with lesional scalp punch biopsies. PBMCs were separated by density centrifugation and stained for CD3, CD4 and CD8, after which CD4+ and CD8+ T cells were sorted on a FACSAria. This receptor was taken from a human donor with alopecia areata. The chain joins TRBV10-3 to TRBJ2-3; the D gene is possibly TRBD1, with 6 bases matching. Sequences were derived from CD4+ T cells sorted from blood, sampled at week 4, from a patient treated with tofacitinib. The CDR3 reads as follows: CAIMRGSSTDTQYF. The bases read TGTGCCATCATGAGGGGGTCCAGCACAGATACGCAGTATTTT.